The clone carrying this T cell receptor beta chain was seen many times. Its antigen is unidentified. The data were obtained in a study of post-analysis software for immune sequencing data. Study in general: Relapsing-remitting, secondary progressive and progressive-relapsing forms made up the multiple sclerosis disease courses.

Unique molecular identifiers tagged the TCR beta cDNA libraries. TCRdb called the PCR reads again in MiXCR, with one record for every CDR3 protein. This table has about 260,000 distinct CDR3 sequences, approximately 34% appearing once. Regarding the study as a whole: Normalized Chao1 diversity in multiple sclerosis patients fell significantly below that of controls.

Sequenced input: blood. The source is a girl aged 10 to 17 with multiple sclerosis.

The CDR3 bases are TGTGCCAGCAGTTTATTGGGGGATTTCACAGATACGCAGTATTTT. This codes for CASSLLGDFTDTQYF. The rearrangement uses TRBV12-3 or TRBV12-4 and TRBJ2-3; perhaps D is TRBD1 or TRBD2 (5 bases each). V was trimmed by 2 bases and J by 2 bases, leaving 11 bases between them. The CDR3 consists of 15 residues.